These T cell receptor beta chains were read from a single sample in a study of shared T cell receptors in the human thymus. The repertoire was sequenced with immunoSEQ multiplex PCR; TCRdb's copy has only in-frame clones and lacks some. The sample contains 630,000 or so clones, 87% of which appear only once. These same records also appear under a second study, on human thymus T cells.

Sequencing was carried out using thymocytes. The receptor source for this set is a boy younger than two with a congenital heart defect. The CDR3 runs from the conserved cysteine through the conserved F or W. A D gene is named only where the DNA matches it firmly. Size is omitted from some rows. Given values are once, few, many or a class for expanded clones.

J gene,clone size,V gene,D gene,CDR3 DNA,CDR3 protein
TRBJ2-7,NA,TRBV4-3,TRBD2,TGCGCCAGCAGCCAGAGCGGGAGGCGGCAGTACTTC,CASSQSGRRQYF
TRBJ2-7,NA,TRBV11-2,TRBD2,TGTGCCAGCAGCTACGGGACTAGCGGGAACTACGAGCAGTACTTC,CASSYGTSGNYEQYF
TRBJ2-5,NA,TRBV4-1,NA,TGCGCCAGCAGCCAAGATTGGGCGGGGAGGGAGACCCAGTACTTC,CASSQDWAGRETQYF
TRBJ2-7,NA,TRBV28,TRBD1,TGTGCCAGCAGTTTACCCGGGACAGTTTTTGGCGACTACGAGCAGTACTTC,CASSLPGTVFGDYEQYF
TRBJ1-1,NA,TRBV7-6,TRBD1,TGTGCCAGCAGCATGGGACAGGGGGCGCTGAACACTGAAGCTTTCTTT,CASSMGQGALNTEAFF
TRBJ1-3,NA,TRBV4-1,NA,TGCGCCAGCAGCCAAGAACAGGGTTCAGGAAACACCATATATTTT,CASSQEQGSGNTIYF
TRBJ1-4,few,TRBV28,NA,TGTGCCAGCACCCGCTCGGTAGGGGAGGACGAAAAACTGTTTTTT,CASTRSVGEDEKLFF
TRBJ1-1,few,TRBV20-1,NA,TGCAGTGCTAGACAGAACACTGAAGCTTTCTTT,CSARQNTEAFF
TRBJ2-7,NA,TRBV14,NA,TGTGCCAGCAGCCAAGATTATTACGAGCAGTACTTC,CASSQDYYEQYF
TRBJ2-2,NA,TRBV5-6,TRBD2,TGTGCCAGCAGCTGCCCTAGCGGAAACACCGGGGAGCTGTTTTTT,CASSCPSGNTGELFF
TRBJ1-1,NA,TRBV25-1,TRBD1,TGTGCCAGCAGTGAATTCGCCCTGGGACAGGTGAACACTGAAGCTTTCTTT,CASSEFALGQVNTEAFF
TRBJ2-5,NA,TRBV7-2,NA,TGTGCCAGCAGACCAATGGACAGCCAAGAGACCCAGTACTTC,CASRPMDSQETQYF
TRBJ2-5,NA,TRBV25-1,NA,TGTGCCAGCAGTGAATATAAATTCCAGGGTTTTGAAGAGACCCAGTACTTC,CASSEYKFQGFEETQYF
TRBJ2-1,NA,TRBV25-1,TRBD2,TGTGCCAGCAGTGAACCTAGCGGGGGCGACAATGAGCAGTTCTTC,CASSEPSGGDNEQFF
TRBJ2-5,NA,TRBV28,NA,TGTGCCAGCAGTTTATTCAGGGGTCTTGGCGCGGACCAAGAGACCCAGTACTTC,CASSLFRGLGADQETQYF
TRBJ1-6,NA,TRBV27,NA,TGTGCCAGCAGTTTCACGACTCTTCGCTCCTATAATTCACCCCTCCACTTT,CASSFTTLRSYNSPLHF
TRBJ2-7,NA,TRBV7-6,TRBD2,TGTGCCAGCAGCTTAGGGCTAGCGGGGGACTACGAGCAGTACTTC,CASSLGLAGDYEQYF
TRBJ2-7,once,TRBV15,NA,TGTGCCACCAGATCCTTTGTCACAGGAGCAACCTACGAGCAGTACTTC,CATRSFVTGATYEQYF
TRBJ1-1,NA,TRBV5-1,TRBD1,TGCGCCAGCAGCTTAGGGGGTCGCCTCGGGACAGCATTGAACACTGAAGCTTTCTTT,CASSLGGRLGTALNTEAFF
TRBJ1-2,NA,TRBV4-3,NA,TGCGCCAGCAGCCAAGATAGGCCAGGCTATGGCTACACCTTC,CASSQDRPGYGYTF
TRBJ2-1,NA,TRBV2,NA,TGTGCCAGCAGTGAGGGCCAGGACCCTTACGGGGTTTACAATGAGCAGTTCTTC,CASSEGQDPYGVYNEQFF
TRBJ1-4,NA,TRBV5-6,TRBD1,TGTGCCAGCAGCCCAAGACAGGGGCGTCCTGAAAAACTGTTTTTT,CASSPRQGRPEKLFF
TRBJ2-7,NA,TRBV14,TRBD1,TGTGCCAGCAGCCAGACAGGGTCCTACGAGCAGTACTTC,CASSQTGSYEQYF
TRBJ2-1,few,TRBV7-6,NA,TGTGCCAGCAGCTTAGAGGATAATCGGGACTCCGACAATGAGCAGTTCTTC,CASSLEDNRDSDNEQFF
TRBJ2-2,once,TRBV4-3,TRBD2,TGCGCCAGCAGCCAAGATGCTTTTATACTAGCGGGGAACACCGGGGAGCTGTTTTTT,CASSQDAFILAGNTGELFF
TRBJ1-4,NA,TRBV5-4,TRBD1,TGTGCCAGCAGCTGGAGGACAGGGAAGGGAGTGAGTAATGAAAAACTGTTTTTT,CASSWRTGKGVSNEKLFF
TRBJ2-2,NA,TRBV5-1,NA,TGCGCCAGCAGCTTAGGGGACACCGGGGAGCTGTTTTTT,CASSLGDTGELFF
TRBJ1-2,NA,TRBV6-5,NA,TGTGCCAGCAGAAGCGGCAGAAACTATGGCTACACCTTC,CASRSGRNYGYTF
TRBJ1-1,NA,TRBV11-2,NA,TGTGCCAGCAGCTTAGATCCAGACAGGTTGAACACTGAAGCTTTCTTT,CASSLDPDRLNTEAFF
TRBJ2-3,NA,TRBV7-8,TRBD2,TGTGCCAGCAGCTTTTTGGGGGGGAACACAGATACGCAGTATTTT,CASSFLGGNTDTQYF
TRBJ1-2,NA,TRBV5-6,TRBD1,TGTGCCAGCAGTAAACTTGACAGGGATGAGACCTCGGCTAACTATGGCTACACCTTC,CASSKLDRDETSANYGYTF
TRBJ2-4,NA,TRBV27,NA,TGTGCCAGCTTGGAAAGGGGGACACCAAACGTCAAAAACATTCAGTACTTC,CASLERGTPNVKNIQYF
TRBJ1-2,NA,TRBV29-1,NA,TGCAGCGTAAGACTGGGCGACAGTAACTATGGCTACACCTTC,CSVRLGDSNYGYTF
TRBJ2-7,NA,TRBV28,TRBD2,TGTGCCAGCAGTTCCTTGCAGCGGGGAGCCTACGAGCAGTACTTC,CASSSLQRGAYEQYF
TRBJ2-2,NA,TRBV11-2,TRBD2,TGTGCCAGCAGCTTAAGTCCGGGACTAGCGGGAGTGATCGGGGAGCTGTTTTTT,CASSLSPGLAGVIGELFF
TRBJ2-5,NA,TRBV7-9,NA,TGTGCCAGCAGCGACGACAGGCAAGAGACCCAGTACTTC,CASSDDRQETQYF